The entry below describes one T cell receptor (beta chain). Antigen unknown. V was pared by 4 bases and J by 9 bases, with 17 bases between. The CDR3 is 13 amino acids. The germline V gene encodes CDR1 SGHNT and CDR2 YYREEE (reference sequence). The assay was immunoSEQ multiplex PCR, and TCRdb's table has in-frame clones only and misses some. The table has about 25,000 clones, about four fifths seen once. The data belong to a study of OX40 agonist ivuxolimab in advanced cancers. Overall study findings and caveats: Fewer expanded clones were found on average in CD4+ than in CD8+ T cells.

This TCR was sampled from an adult with an advanced solid tumor such as melanoma, head and neck, liver or kidney cancer. Here the sequenced sample was CD4+ or CD8+ T cells sorted from blood, taken in a trial of the OX40 agonist ivuxolimab. V and J are TRBV5-4 and TRBJ2-7; possibly TRBD2 for D (6 bases). The CDR3 nucleotides are TGTGCCAGCAGCCAGTCCGCTAGCGTTTGGCAGTACTTC. This codes for CASSQSASVWQYF.